This T cell receptor beta chain comes out of a study of blood T cell repertoires in COVID-19. This CDR3 contains 13 residues. V was clipped by 2 bases and J by 8 bases; unmatched bases: 5. Germline V gives CDR1 WNHNN, CDR2 SYGVQD (reference sequence). Produced via immunoSEQ multiplex PCR; TCRdb's table is partial and in-frame only. This sample yields 65,000 to 85,000 clones, of which approximately 88% are seen a single time; about 2.4% belongs to the top ten. This sequence was found in a human donor in a cohort sampled during active COVID-19. V and J are TRBV10-1 and TRBJ1-2; 7 nucleotides line up with TRBD1. Sample: peripheral blood. CDR3 nucleotides: TGCGCCAGCAGTGAGCAGGGGGGATTCGGCTACACCTTC. It is translated as CASSEQGGFGYTF.